These 29 T cell receptor beta chains were all obtained from the same sample, sequenced in a study of blood T cell repertoires in COVID-19. TCRdb keeps only in-frame clones here, not all; method: immunoSEQ multiplex PCR. The sample holds 40,000 to 60,000 clones, around 87% seen once. Material for sequencing was peripheral blood. These receptors were taken from a woman of 80 years or more with COVID-19, enrolled during active disease.

This chain joins TRBV6-4 and TRBJ1-2; D call uncertain. The ends were cut back, 4 bases at V and 3 bases at J, with 9 bases in the middle. Germline V CDR1 and CDR2: MRHNA, SNTAGT. This CDR3 is 13 amino acids long. CDR3 loop: CASSVSGDYGYTF. The DNA for the CDR3 is TGTGCCAGCAGTGTCTCGGGAGACTATGGCTACACCTTC.

This chain's CDR3 is CASSLTGTSGGQDTQYF. DNA for the CDR3: TGCGCCAGCAGCCTAACCGGGACTAGCGGGGGGCAAGATACGCAGTATTTT. V usage is TRBV4-1 and J usage is TRBJ2-3, with 15 bases that match TRBD2. This CDR3 has 17 amino acids. The germline CDR1 and CDR2 sequences are MGHRA and YSYEKL. The trim removed 4 bases at V and 5 bases at J, leaving 7 bases unmatched.

On this clone: At the DNA level, this CDR3 is encoded by other sequences in the same sample as well. The V and J genes are TRBV2 and TRBJ1-2; 7 bases match TRBD1. From germline, CDR1 is SNHLY and CDR2 FYNNEI. V shed 3 bases and J 5 bases; nucleotides not matched to a gene: 3. The length of the CDR3 is 13 residues. The CDR3 DNA follows: TGTGCCAGCAGTGAGGAACAGGGGTATGGCTACACCTTC. Translating it yields CASSEEQGYGYTF.

V is TRBV5-1 and J is TRBJ2-7, with a possible D match to TRBD2 (6 bases). CDR1 SGHRS and CDR2 YFSETQ come from the germline V gene. The CDR3 covers 14 residues. Between the trimmed V and J ends, which lost 4 bases and 5 bases, there was a span of 16 bases. CDR3: CASSPGTSTDEQYF. CDR3 bases: TGCGCCAGCAGCCCCGGGACTTCTACGGACGAGCAGTACTTC.

The chain combines TRBV18 with TRBJ2-3; 12 bases agree with TRBD2. Germline V CDR1 and CDR2: KGHSH, LQKENI. V was clipped by 3 bases and J by 6 bases; unmatched bases: 4. The CDR3 loop spans 15 amino acids. This chain's CDR3 is CASSPTSGGRDTQYF. The CDR3 region has the DNA TGTGCCAGCTCACCGACTAGCGGGGGAAGGGATACGCAGTATTTT.

The rearrangement links TRBV3-1 (or the pseudogene TRBV3-2) to TRBJ1-2, with TRBD1 identical over 7 bases. The CDR3 covers 15 residues. In germline, CDR1 is LGHDT, CDR2 YNNKEL (reference sequence). V shed 0 bases and J 4 bases; nucleotides not matched to a gene: 5. The CDR3 is CASSQDPSGGYGYTF. Here the CDR3 DNA reads TGTGCCAGCAGCCAAGATCCGTCAGGGGGCTATGGCTACACCTTC.

The J gene is TRBJ1-3, the V gene TRBV3-1 (or the pseudogene TRBV3-2); a possible D gene is TRBD1 (5 bases). This CDR3 has 17 residues. Germline values: CDR1 LGHDT, CDR2 YNNKEL (reference sequence). Trimming removed 2 bases from V and 0 bases from J, with 14 bases in between. The CDR3 sequence: CASSQLLRQSSGNTIYF. The CDR3, as DNA: TGTGCCAGCAGCCAACTTTTGAGACAGAGCTCTGGAAACACCATATATTTT.

The V gene is TRBV6-5, the J gene TRBJ2-3; TRBD2 matches at 7 bases. CDR1 and CDR2 (germline): MNHEY, SVGAGI. The CDR3 spans 14 residues. After removal of 6 bases from V and 2 bases from J, the junction contained 5 bases not matched to a gene. The CDR3 region has the DNA TGTGCCAGCAGACCGGGACTATCCACAGATACGCAGTATTTT. It encodes CASRPGLSTDTQYF.

The chain is built from TRBV19 and TRBJ1-2, with TRBD1 matching over 8 bases. The ends lost 5 bases at V and 4 bases at J; junction bases unmatched: 6. CDR1 and CDR2 (germline): LNHDA, SQIVND (reference sequence). This CDR3 has 14 residues. CDR3 protein: CASSVDRAGYGYTF. The CDR3 nucleotides read TGTGCCAGTAGTGTGGACAGGGCCGGCTATGGCTACACCTTC.

V and J are TRBV15 and TRBJ1-5; no reliable D call. V shed 5 bases and J shed 6 bases, with 14 bases lying between them. CDR1 and CDR2 (germline): LNHNV, YYDKDF (reference sequence). This CDR3 has 14 amino acids. The DNA for the CDR3 is TGTGCCACCAGCGGAGGGCGGGTTCGTCAGCCCCAGCATTTT. Translated: CATSGGRVRQPQHF. The variable domain in full, with the rest retrieved from reference TRBV15 and TRBJ1-5, is DAMVIQNPRYQVTQFGKPVTLSCSQTLNHNVMYWYQQKSSQAPKLLFHYYDKDFNNEADTPDNFQSRRPNTSFCFLDIRSPGLGDTAMYLCATSGGRVRQPQHFGDGTRLSIL.

This sequence joins TRBV6-2 or TRBV6-3 and TRBJ2-7, with 13 nucleotides matching TRBD2. This CDR3 comprises 15 residues. V lost 6 bases, J lost 0 bases, and 2 bases stayed unmatched. Per germline, CDR1 MNHEY and CDR2 SVGEGT. CDR3 amino acids: CASSRLAGGSYEQYF. CDR3 in DNA: TGTGCCAGCAGCAGACTAGCGGGGGGCTCCTACGAGCAGTACTTC.

This chain joins TRBV5-6 and TRBJ1-4; TRBD1 matches 9 bases. Per germline, CDR1 SGHDT and CDR2 YYEEEE. The V and J ends lost 0 bases and 8 bases, in that order; junction bases with no gene match: 5. CDR3 length: 15 residues. CDR3 protein: CASSLAGQGLEKLFF. CDR3 coding DNA: TGTGCCAGCAGCTTGGCGGGACAGGGATTAGAAAAACTGTTTTTT.

V is TRBV12-3 or TRBV12-4 and J is TRBJ2-3; D ambiguous. Trimming left V 8 bases short and J 3 bases short, with 9 bases between. The CDR3 sequence is 12 residues long. The CDR3 here is CASRSSTDTQYF. As DNA, the CDR3 is TGTGCCAGCCGTAGTTCAACAGATACGCAGTATTTT.

This sequence joins TRBV5-1 and TRBJ2-7; TRBD2 aligns across 8 bases. This CDR3 contains 15 residues. The ends lost 2 bases at V and 5 bases at J; junction bases unmatched: 9. Germline V lookup: CDR1 SGHRS, CDR2 YFSETQ. In DNA form, the CDR3 reads TGCGCCAGCAGCTTAACAGCGGGAGTGGGGGACGAGCAGTACTTC. Translation gives CASSLTAGVGDEQYF.

The chain joins TRBV30 to TRBJ1-6; 8 positions match TRBD1. The CDR3 runs to 15 residues. V lost 0 bases, J lost 6 bases, and 4 bases stayed unmatched. CDR1 is GTSNPN, CDR2 SVGIG, per germline (reference sequence). The CDR3 DNA follows: TGTGCCTGGAGTGTACTGACAGGGGTTAATTCACCCCTCCACTTT. Amino acids: CAWSVLTGVNSPLHF.

The V call is TRBV9, the J call TRBJ2-1; TRBD2 matches at 7 bases. The CDR3 length is 15 residues. The germline CDR1 and CDR2 sequences are SGDLS and YYNGEE. V dropped 0 bases and J dropped 0; count of bases not matched to a gene: 0. CDR3 loop: CASSVGTSSYNEQFF. The CDR3 DNA sequence: TGTGCCAGCAGCGTAGGGACTAGCTCCTACAATGAGCAGTTCTTC.

V is TRBV19 and J is TRBJ1-2; D is perhaps TRBD1 (5 bases). CDR1 is LNHDA, CDR2 SQIVND, per germline (reference sequence). V lost 5 bases and J 4 bases, leaving 14 bases between the germline ends. CDR3 length equals 14 residues. CDR3 residues: CASSSAGRSYGYTF. DNA of the CDR3: TGTGCCAGTAGTTCGGCAGGGCGGAGCTATGGCTACACCTTC. The complete variable domain, with remaining parts taken from reference TRBV19 and TRBJ1-2, reads DGGITQSPKYLFRKEGQNVTLSCEQNLNHDAMYWYRQDPGQGLRLIYYSQIVNDFQKGDIAEGYSVSREKKESFPLTVTSAQKNPTAFYLCASSSAGRSYGYTFGSGTRLTVV.

As for this clone: This sample also contains other DNA sequences that code for the same CDR3. The chain has TRBV28 and TRBJ1-5; 8 positions match TRBD1. Germline trimming cut 2 bases from V and 1 base from J; bases unmatched to any gene: 1. Germline V gene data show CDR1 as MDHEN and CDR2 as SYDVKM. CDR3 length: 15 amino acids. CDR3 bases: TGTGCCAGCAGTTTAGCAGGGGGCAGCAATCAGCCCCAGCATTTT. The encoded protein is CASSLAGGSNQPQHF.

This chain links TRBV7-2 with TRBJ1-2; D is ambiguous. CDR3 length: 14 residues. V lost 0 bases, J lost 4 bases, and 9 bases lay in between. Germline CDR1 is SGHTA and CDR2 is FQGNSA. Here the CDR3 reads CASSLAAGIYGYTF. DNA for the CDR3: TGTGCCAGCAGCTTAGCGGCCGGGATCTATGGCTACACCTTC.

The gene calls are TRBV7-2 and TRBJ1-4; maybe TRBD1 (6 bases). V lost 5 bases, J lost 0 bases, and 16 bases lay in between. Germline values: CDR1 SGHTA, CDR2 FQGNSA. The CDR3 extends over 17 amino acids. In DNA form, the CDR3 reads TGTGCCAGCAGCCCTCGGGACACTACCGCAACTAATGAAAAACTGTTTTTT. It specifies CASSPRDTTATNEKLFF.

This clone was counted once. V is TRBV5-1 and J is TRBJ2-1; TRBD2 matches 7 bases. The CDR3 length is 14 residues. V dropped 5 bases and J dropped 5; count of bases not matched to a gene: 7. Per the germline V gene, CDR1 is SGHRS and CDR2 is YFSETQ. The CDR3 spells CASRSGVYDNEQFF. CDR3 bases: TGCGCCAGCAGGAGCGGGGTCTACGACAATGAGCAGTTCTTC.

The chain is built from TRBV19 and TRBJ2-7; possibly TRBD1 for D (7 bases). The CDR3 loop spans 13 amino acids. Germline CDR1 is LNHDA and CDR2 is SQIVND (reference sequence). Trimming cost V 10 bases and J 3 bases, with 16 bases left between them. The CDR3 bases are TGTGCCACCGGCGGGGACAGCTTCTACGAGCAGTACTTC. Translated: CATGGDSFYEQYF.

The chain recombines TRBV19 with TRBJ2-7, with 10 nucleotides matching TRBD2. The CDR3 is 15 amino acids. V lost 6 bases to trimming and J lost 2 bases; unmatched junction nucleotides: 7. The germline gives CDR1 LNHDA, CDR2 SQIVND (reference sequence). This chain's CDR3 is CASRPLAGATYEQYF. CDR3 DNA sequence: TGTGCCAGTAGACCCCTAGCGGGGGCTACCTACGAGCAGTACTTC.

The rearrangement links TRBV7-9 to TRBJ1-5; D unresolved. Trimming left V 4 bases short and J 5 bases short, with 6 bases between. Per the germline V gene, CDR1 is SEHNR and CDR2 is FQNEAQ (reference sequence). There are 12 residues in the CDR3. The CDR3 is CASSSADQPQHF. The DNA for the CDR3 is TGTGCCAGCAGCTCCGCAGATCAGCCCCAGCATTTT.

The genes are TRBV5-1 and TRBJ1-2; D gene unclear. The CDR3 contains 15 residues. The V end lost 0 bases, the J end lost 7 bases, and 16 bases lay between the germline ends. Germline CDR1 and CDR2: SGHRS and YFSETQ. CDR3: CASSLGPDGAGGYTF. The CDR3 DNA reads as TGCGCCAGCAGCTTGGGGCCGGATGGTGCGGGTGGCTACACCTTC.

The chain has TRBV19 and TRBJ1-2; D is perhaps TRBD1 (5 bases). The germline CDR1 and CDR2 sequences are LNHDA and SQIVND (reference sequence). Trimming took 3 bases from V and 4 from J, leaving 12 bases between them. This CDR3 region has 14 residues. The CDR3 loop is CASSMPTGSYGYTF. CDR3 sequence (DNA): TGTGCCAGTAGTATGCCTACAGGTAGCTATGGCTACACCTTC.

This clone was found a few times. The chain links TRBV5-6 to TRBJ2-1, with 10 bases aligning to TRBD2. Germline CDR1 and CDR2: SGHDT and YYEEEE. This CDR3 spans 16 amino acids. Trimming cost V 4 bases and J 7 bases; bases outside gene matches: 11. CDR3 nucleotides: TGTGCCAGCAGCAAAGGGCTAGCGGGAGTCAGTAATGAGCAGTTCTTC. Its translation is CASSKGLAGVSNEQFF.

The chain uses TRBV2 and TRBJ1-5; TRBD1 matches 7 bases. This CDR3 comprises 13 residues. CDR1 and CDR2 from the germline V gene are SNHLY and FYNNEI. J lost 3 bases, V lost 8 bases, and 4 bases had no gene match. The CDR3 protein is CASSTGDNQPQHF. The DNA for the CDR3 is TGTGCCAGCTCCACAGGGGACAATCAGCCCCAGCATTTT.

This rearrangement joins TRBV19 to TRBJ2-7, with TRBD1 matching over 10 bases. Per germline, CDR1 LNHDA and CDR2 SQIVND (reference sequence). This CDR3 spans 15 amino acids. The trim removed 4 bases at V and 2 bases at J, leaving 5 bases unmatched. The CDR3 here is CASSTAGTGAYEQYF. DNA of the CDR3: TGTGCCAGTAGTACCGCCGGGACAGGGGCCTACGAGCAGTACTTC.